A single sample is the source of the 22 T cell receptor beta chains below, sequenced in a study of control samples from healthy donors and cancer patients. Measured with immunoSEQ multiplex PCR; TCRdb has only the in-frame clones, and not every one. The table records roughly 100,000 clones, 80% to 90% of them present only once. Sequencing used PBMCs. These TCRs come from a man aged 55 to 70 with lung cancer.

This clone turned up a few times. The rearrangement uses TRBV5-4 and TRBJ1-1; D might be TRBD1 (5 bases). Trimming shortened V by 3 bases and J by 6 bases, and 12 bases separated the two germline ends. The germline CDR1 and CDR2 sequences are SGHNT and YYREEE (reference sequence). The CDR3 is made up of 13 amino acids. CDR3 sequence reads: CASSYWGGAEAFF. CDR3 bases: TGTGCCAGCAGCTATTGGGGCGGGGCTGAAGCTTTCTTT.

The chain joins TRBV6-6 to TRBJ1-5; maybe TRBD1 (6 bases). The CDR3 totals 15 residues. Germline CDR1 and CDR2: MNHNY and SVGAGI (reference sequence). V was shortened by 5 bases and J by 5 bases, with 16 bases between the two germline ends. CDR3 DNA: TGTGCCAGCAGTCGAGAACCAGGGGCTGATCAGCCCCAGCATTTT. It translates to CASSREPGADQPQHF.

The chain employs TRBV30 and TRBJ2-2; possibly TRBD2 for D (5 bases). CDR3 size: 14 residues. CDR1 and CDR2 (germline): GTSNPN, SVGIG (reference sequence). V lost 3 bases, J lost 4 bases, and 12 bases lay in between. In DNA form, the CDR3 reads TGTGCCTGGAGAAAGGGAGAGGGCACCGGGGAGCTGTTTTTT. Translation: CAWRKGEGTGELFF.

This chain connects TRBV6-5 to TRBJ1-6; no clear D gene. V lost 6 bases, J lost 0 bases, and 6 bases lay in between. Germline V CDR1 and CDR2: MNHEY, SVGAGI. The CDR3 is 14 residues long. The CDR3 DNA reads TGTGCCAGCAGCCGGAGCTCCTATAATTCACCCCTCCACTTT. Protein: CASSRSSYNSPLHF.

The chain uses TRBV12-2 and TRBJ1-1. TRBV12-2 is tagged as a pseudogene. The CDR3 spans 17 residues. CDR3 loop: CASRPRPTGTGNTEAFF. The CDR3 DNA is TGTGCAAGTCGCCCGAGACCTACCGGGACGGGGAACACTGAAGCTTTCTTT.

The rearrangement joins TRBV24-1 to TRBJ2-1; D unresolved. Germline V lookup: CDR1 KGHDR, CDR2 SFDVKD. The CDR3 is 18 amino acids. Trimming left V 0 bases short and J 0 bases short, with 14 bases between. CDR3 protein: CATSDLHLTGSSYNEQFF. The DNA of the CDR3 is TGTGCCACCAGTGATTTGCACCTGACTGGAAGCTCCTACAATGAGCAGTTCTTC.

Relative to its sample, this clone is medium-sized. This chain uses TRBV29-1 with TRBJ1-1; D unclear. Trimming shortened V by 0 bases and J by 6 bases, and 5 bases separated the two germline ends. The CDR3 consists of 11 residues. From germline, CDR1 is SQVTM and CDR2 ANQGSEA. In nucleotides, the CDR3 is TGCAGCGTTGAAGAGTGGTCTGAAGCTTTCTTT. Protein: CSVEEWSEAFF.

V usage is TRBV6-6 and J usage is TRBJ2-7; 7 bases fit TRBD1. V gave up 6 bases and J gave up 4 bases; unmatched junction bases: 12. This CDR3 region has 15 residues. CDR1 is MNHNY, CDR2 SVGAGI, per germline (reference sequence). This chain's CDR3 is CASRPTRDSPYEQYF. The CDR3 bases are TGTGCCAGCAGGCCGACCCGGGACAGCCCATACGAGCAGTACTTC.

This chain uses TRBV25-1 with TRBJ1-3; perhaps TRBD1 as D (5 bases). CDR3 size: 15 residues. V was shortened by 6 bases and J by 3 bases, with 15 bases between the two germline ends. CDR1 is MGHDK and CDR2 is SYGVNS in the germline V gene. The CDR3 DNA sequence: TGTGCCAGCAGCCAACGGGGGGGTTATGGAAACACCATATATTTT. As protein: CASSQRGGYGNTIYF.

The J gene is TRBJ1-1, the V gene TRBV2, with D maybe TRBD1 (5 bases). CDR3 length equals 14 residues. Looked up from germline, CDR1 is SNHLY and CDR2 is FYNNEI. Trimming removed 6 bases at V and 1 base at J, with 12 bases between. CDR3: CASRRTRANTEAFF. The CDR3 nucleotides are TGTGCCAGCAGGAGGACAAGAGCGAACACTGAAGCTTTCTTT.

The rearrangement links TRBV11-1 to TRBJ2-1, with 12 bases matching TRBD1. The CDR3 consists of 15 residues. Trimming removed 3 bases from V and 7 bases from J; junction bases left unmatched: 4. The germline CDR1 and CDR2 sequences are SGHAT and FQDESV (reference sequence). CDR3 coding DNA: TGTGCCAGCAGCTTGGGACAGGGGGCTCGGAATGAGCAGTTCTTC. Its protein product is CASSLGQGARNEQFF. Supplemented by reference TRBV11-1 and TRBJ2-1, the full variable domain reads EAEVAQSPRYKITEKSQAVAFWCDPISGHATLYWYRQILGQGPELLVQFQDESVVDDSQLPKDRFSAERLKGVDSTLKIQPAELGDSAMYLCASSLGQGARNEQFFGPGTRLTVL.

The J gene is TRBJ1-2, the V gene TRBV29-1; tentatively, D is TRBD1 (5 bases). There are 13 residues in the CDR3. V gave up 3 bases and J gave up 8 bases, with 16 bases separating them. From germline, CDR1 is SQVTM and CDR2 ANQGSEA. Written as DNA, the CDR3 is TGCAGCGTTGATGGGTGGGGGGAGGAGGGCTACACCTTC. As protein: CSVDGWGEEGYTF.

The chain recombines TRBV30 with TRBJ2-7, with 7 bases aligning to TRBD1. Per the germline V gene, CDR1 is GTSNPN and CDR2 is SVGIG (reference sequence). The V segment lost 2 bases and the J segment 0 bases; nucleotides outside the gene matches: 4. This CDR3 spans 14 amino acids. CDR3 bases: TGTGCCTGGAGTCAGACAGGGAGCTCCTACGAGCAGTACTTC. It translates to CAWSQTGSSYEQYF.

V usage is TRBV5-1 and J usage is TRBJ1-1; D is ambiguous. Germline V gene sequence: CDR1 SGHRS, CDR2 YFSETQ. Trimming left V 4 bases short and J 8 bases short, with 15 bases between. The CDR3 totals 13 residues. CDR3 sequence reads: CASSLNIGYEAFF. The CDR3 DNA is TGCGCCAGCAGCCTTAATATAGGATACGAAGCTTTCTTT.

The V call is TRBV2, the J call TRBJ2-7, with 7 nucleotides matching TRBD1. The germline CDR1 and CDR2 sequences are SNHLY and FYNNEI. Germline trimming cut 8 bases from V and 2 bases from J; bases unmatched to any gene: 3. CDR3 length equals 12 residues. The CDR3 DNA is TGTGCCAGCCGGGACAGAACCTACGAGCAGTACTTC. This sequence encodes CASRDRTYEQYF.

The chain joins TRBV12-3 or TRBV12-4 to TRBJ1-1; a possible D gene is TRBD1 (5 bases). The germline V and J ends were trimmed by 3 bases and 2 bases, with 7 bases remaining between them. The CDR3 extends over 13 amino acids. This chain's CDR3 is CASSFGGNTEAFF. As DNA, the CDR3 is TGTGCCAGCAGTTTCGGGGGTAACACTGAAGCTTTCTTT.

The chain couples TRBV18 to TRBJ2-7, with TRBD1 matching 7 bases. Germline lookup yields CDR1 KGHSH and CDR2 LQKENI. The CDR3 covers 13 residues. J was trimmed by 7 bases and V by 3 bases; bases with no gene match: 6. The CDR3 nucleotides are TGTGCCAGCTCACCTTTACAGGGGAGAGAGCAGTACGTC. It codes for CASSPLQGREQYV.

The V call is TRBV6-5, the J call TRBJ1-3; D remains ambiguous. The CDR3 loop spans 15 amino acids. The ends were cut back, 3 bases at V and 0 bases at J, with 9 bases in the middle. Germline CDR1 is MNHEY and CDR2 is SVGAGI. CDR3 in amino acids: CASSYDPHSGNTIYF. CDR3 sequence (DNA): TGTGCCAGCAGTTATGACCCACACTCTGGAAACACCATATATTTT.

The chain carries TRBV4-1 and TRBJ1-2; possible D gene TRBD1, 5 bases. Trimming shortened V by 0 bases and J by 4 bases, and 15 bases separated the two germline ends. From germline, CDR1 is MGHRA and CDR2 YSYEKL. The CDR3 has 16 residues. CDR3 sequence (DNA): TGCGCCAGCAGCCAAGATCAGGGATTCTCCTCCTATGGCTACACCTTC. Its translation: CASSQDQGFSSYGYTF.

The CDR3 nucleotides read TGCGCCAGCAGCTTGGCCCGGGACACAGATACGCAGTATTTT. Its protein product is CASSLARDTDTQYF. The chain combines TRBV5-1 with TRBJ2-3; a possible D gene is TRBD2 (5 bases). Per germline, CDR1 SGHRS and CDR2 YFSETQ. V shed 0 bases and J shed 2 bases, with 7 bases lying between them. The CDR3 loop spans 14 amino acids.

The rearrangement joins TRBV4-1 to TRBJ2-5, with D tentatively TRBD2 (5 bases). This CDR3 has 14 residues. Germline CDR1 and CDR2: MGHRA and YSYEKL. The V and J ends lost 0 bases and 4 bases respectively, with 9 bases between them. CDR3 sequence (DNA): TGCGCCAGCAGCCAAGATGTAGGAGGAGAGACCCAGTACTTC. Protein product: CASSQDVGGETQYF.

The genes are TRBV2 and TRBJ1-2; a weak D match, TRBD1 (6 bases). This CDR3 is 15 amino acids long. CDR1 and CDR2 from the germline V gene are SNHLY and FYNNEI. The V and J ends lost 1 base and 8 bases respectively, with 17 bases between them. This CDR3 reads CASSEGQGRIGGYTF. For the CDR3, the DNA is TGTGCCAGCAGTGAAGGGCAGGGGAGGATAGGCGGCTACACCTTC. The whole variable domain, filled in from reference TRBV2 and TRBJ1-2, reads EPEVTQTPSHQVTQMGQEVILRCVPISNHLYFYWYRQILGQKVEFLVSFYNNEISEKSEIFDDQFSVERPDGSNFTLKIRSTKLEDSAMYFCASSEGQGRIGGYTFGSGTRLTVV.